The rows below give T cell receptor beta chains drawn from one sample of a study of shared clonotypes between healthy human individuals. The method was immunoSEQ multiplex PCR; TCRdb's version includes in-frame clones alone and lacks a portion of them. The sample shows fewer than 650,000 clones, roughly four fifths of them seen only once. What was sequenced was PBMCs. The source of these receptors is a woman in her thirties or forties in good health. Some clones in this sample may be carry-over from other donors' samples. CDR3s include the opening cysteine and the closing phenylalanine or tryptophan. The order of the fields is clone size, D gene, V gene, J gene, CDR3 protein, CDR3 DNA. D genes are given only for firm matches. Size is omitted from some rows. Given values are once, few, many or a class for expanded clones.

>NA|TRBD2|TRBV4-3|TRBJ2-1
CASSQTGLAEYNEQFF
TGCGCCAGCAGCCAAACGGGACTAGCGGAATACAATGAGCAGTTCTTC
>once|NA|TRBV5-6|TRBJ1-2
CASSFEGSHGYTF
TGTGCCAGCAGCTTTGAGGGGTCACATGGCTACACCTTC
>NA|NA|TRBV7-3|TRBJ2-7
CASSLVESYEQYF
TGTGCCAGCAGTCTGGTAGAGTCCTACGAGCAGTACTTC
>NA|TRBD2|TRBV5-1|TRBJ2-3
CASSLFDGAGEGTDTQYF
TGCGCCAGCAGCTTGTTTGACGGAGCGGGAGAGGGTACAGATACGCAGTATTTT
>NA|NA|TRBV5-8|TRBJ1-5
CASSLGGAGNQPQHF
TGTGCCAGCAGCTTGGGGGGGGCAGGCAATCAGCCCCAGCATTTT
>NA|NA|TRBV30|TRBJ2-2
CAWSVLGVGGELFF
TGTGCCTGGAGTGTATTAGGTGTGGGCGGGGAGCTGTTTTTT
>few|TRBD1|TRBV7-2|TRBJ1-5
CASSSPGQGSNQPQHF
TGTGCCAGCAGCTCCCCCGGACAGGGGAGCAATCAGCCCCAGCATTTT
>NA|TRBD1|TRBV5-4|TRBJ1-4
CASSWDSDEKLFF
TGTGCCAGCAGCTGGGACAGCGACGAAAAACTGTTTTTT
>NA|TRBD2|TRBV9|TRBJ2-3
CASSATSGSTDTQYF
TGTGCCAGCAGCGCAACTAGCGGGAGCACAGATACGCAGTATTTT
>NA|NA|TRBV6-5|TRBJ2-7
CASSYSSLAKQYF
TGTGCCAGCAGTTACTCGTCGCTAGCAAAGCAGTACTTC
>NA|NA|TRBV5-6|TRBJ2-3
CASSLYARMGDTQYF
TGTGCCAGCAGCTTGTATGCGAGGATGGGAGATACGCAGTATTTT
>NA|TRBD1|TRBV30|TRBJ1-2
CAWEGQGHYGYTF
TGTGCCTGGGAAGGACAGGGACACTATGGCTACACCTTC
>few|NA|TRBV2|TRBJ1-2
CASSESDQDLYYGYTF
TGTGCCAGCAGTGAATCCGATCAGGACCTCTACTATGGCTACACCTTC
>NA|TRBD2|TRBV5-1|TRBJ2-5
CASSTGLAEETQYF
TGCGCCAGCAGCACCGGACTAGCGGAAGAGACCCAGTACTTC
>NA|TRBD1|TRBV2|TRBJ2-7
CASSDWDRGYEQYF
TGTGCCAGCAGTGATTGGGACAGGGGTTACGAGCAGTACTTC
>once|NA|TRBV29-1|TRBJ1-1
CSVEEAGIRVAFF
TGCAGCGTTGAAGAGGCCGGGATTAGGGTAGCTTTCTTT
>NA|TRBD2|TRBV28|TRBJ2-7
CASSLKSGTKYYEQYF
TGTGCCAGCAGTTTAAAAAGCGGGACTAAGTACTACGAGCAGTACTTC
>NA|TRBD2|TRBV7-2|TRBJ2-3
CASSPGTRDTQYF
TGTGCCAGCAGCCCCGGGACTAGAGATACGCAGTATTTT